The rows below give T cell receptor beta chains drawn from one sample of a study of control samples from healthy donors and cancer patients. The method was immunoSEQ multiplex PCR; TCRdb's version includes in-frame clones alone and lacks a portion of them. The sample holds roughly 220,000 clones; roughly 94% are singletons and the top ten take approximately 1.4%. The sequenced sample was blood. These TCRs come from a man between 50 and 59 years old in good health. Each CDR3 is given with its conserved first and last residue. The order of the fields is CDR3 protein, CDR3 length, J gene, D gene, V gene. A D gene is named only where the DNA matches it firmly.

CASSQGPRYGYTF	13	TRBJ1-2	NA	TRBV18
CASSLTGGANTEAFF	15	TRBJ1-1	NA	TRBV7-3
CAISSDTTNTEAFF	14	TRBJ1-1	NA	TRBV10-3
CASSQGLGGQGATNEKLFF	19	TRBJ1-4	TRBD1	TRBV3-1/TRBV3-2
CASKPGQNQPQHF	13	TRBJ1-5	NA	TRBV2
CASSGTSQEAQYF	13	TRBJ2-3	NA	TRBV10-1
CASSLEGGGEQYF	13	TRBJ2-7	NA	TRBV5-4
CAWNRDRVDTGELFF	15	TRBJ2-2	TRBD1	TRBV30
CASSPGTENTGELFF	15	TRBJ2-2	TRBD1	TRBV5-1
CASSLGTTSGGANEQFF	17	TRBJ2-1	TRBD2	TRBV5-1
CASSLQGGLGNSPLHF	16	TRBJ1-6	NA	TRBV10-2
CASSLRGTEAFF	12	TRBJ1-1	NA	TRBV18
CASRVDRVRQPQHF	14	TRBJ1-5	TRBD1	TRBV6-5
CASSQDLNYNEQFF	14	TRBJ2-1	NA	TRBV3-1/TRBV3-2
CSVKTDYSGANVLTF	15	TRBJ2-6	NA	TRBV29-1
CASSETRANGYTF	13	TRBJ1-2	NA	TRBV2
CASSGQDNQPQHF	13	TRBJ1-5	NA	TRBV18
CASSQAGLGAEAFF	14	TRBJ1-1	NA	TRBV3-1/TRBV3-2
CASSSQGDTEAFF	13	TRBJ1-1	NA	TRBV11-3
CASSLRGAVNSPLHF	15	TRBJ1-6	NA	TRBV27
CASSLPGIYGYTF	13	TRBJ1-2	NA	TRBV5-1
CASSQGSLGGYTF	13	TRBJ1-2	NA	TRBV6-5
CASSQAGATNEKLFF	15	TRBJ1-4	NA	TRBV4-1
CASSLPGLVSNEQFF	15	TRBJ2-1	TRBD2	TRBV4-1
CASSSRGSQYF	11	TRBJ2-5	NA	TRBV27
CASSNRDSGADTGELFF	17	TRBJ2-2	TRBD2	TRBV4-1
CASSLGGFRDTQYF	14	TRBJ2-3	NA	TRBV11-2